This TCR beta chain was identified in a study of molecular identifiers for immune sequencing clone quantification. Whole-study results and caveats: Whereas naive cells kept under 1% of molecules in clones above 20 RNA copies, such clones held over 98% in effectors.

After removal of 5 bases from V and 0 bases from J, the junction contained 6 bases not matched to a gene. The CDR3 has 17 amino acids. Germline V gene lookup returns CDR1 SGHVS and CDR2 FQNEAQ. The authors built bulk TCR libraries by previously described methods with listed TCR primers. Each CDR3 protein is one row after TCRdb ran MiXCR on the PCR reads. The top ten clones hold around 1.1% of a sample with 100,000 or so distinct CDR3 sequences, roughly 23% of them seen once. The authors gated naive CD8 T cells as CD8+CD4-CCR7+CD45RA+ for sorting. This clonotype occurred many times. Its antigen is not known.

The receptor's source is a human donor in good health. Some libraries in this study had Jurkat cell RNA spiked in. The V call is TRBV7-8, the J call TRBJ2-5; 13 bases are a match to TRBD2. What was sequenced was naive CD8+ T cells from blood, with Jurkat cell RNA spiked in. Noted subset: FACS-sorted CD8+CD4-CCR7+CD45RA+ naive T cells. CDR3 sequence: CASSPRGTSGDQETQYF. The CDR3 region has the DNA TGTGCCAGCAGCCCCAGGGGGACTAGCGGGGACCAAGAGACCCAGTACTTC.